The T cell receptor beta chain described here comes from a study of blood T cell repertoires in COVID-19. Looking at the study overall: The study drew acute and convalescent COVID-19 samples from the United States, Italy and Spain. PBMCs, B-cell-depleted T cells, or T cells provided the cDNA or gDNA that made up the material.

In the original processing: Reference gene primers were amplified, and this amplification served to estimate nucleated cell counts. The repertoire was sequenced with immunoSEQ multiplex PCR; TCRdb's copy has only in-frame clones and lacks some. That table furnishes V, J and clone size, whereas the DNA furnished D and trimming. The data contain 99,000 or so clones, about four fifths of them seen just once; the ten biggest clones take up about 16%. This CDR3 is built from 13 residues. Trimming left V 8 bases short and J 2 bases short, with 12 bases between. Germline CDR1 MNHEY, CDR2 SVGAGI. The TCR originated in a woman older than 75 with acute or convalescent COVID-19. The genes are TRBV6-5 and TRBJ2-5, with TRBD2 as a possible D gene (5 bases). The specimen sequenced was peripheral blood. CDR3 protein: CASQRWQQETQYF. CDR3 DNA sequence: TGTGCCAGCCAGCGGTGGCAACAAGAGACCCAGTACTTC.